The 10 T cell receptor beta chains given below trace back to one sample, sequenced in a study of blood T cell repertoires in COVID-19. Sequencing was performed with immunoSEQ multiplex PCR; in TCRdb, only in-frame clones are kept and a portion is missing. The table includes under 450,000 clones, over 80% detected once. Specimen: PBMCs or T cells enriched from blood (not recorded which). The receptors stem from a woman aged 45-59 years who had recovered from COVID-19.

This chain joins TRBV5-6 and TRBJ1-3; 8 bases are a match to TRBD1. CDR1 and CDR2 (germline): SGHDT, YYEEEE. With V trimmed by 4 bases and J by 4 bases, 4 bases remained unmatched. The CDR3 spans 14 residues. The CDR3 DNA is TGTGCCAGCAGCCCCAGGGGGCCCGGAAACACCATATATTTT. It codes for CASSPRGPGNTIYF.

The J gene is TRBJ1-1, the V gene TRBV29-1; no reliable D call. The CDR3 loop spans 14 amino acids. V was shortened by 5 bases and J by 5 bases, with 18 bases between the two germline ends. Germline assignment: CDR1 SQVTM and CDR2 ANQGSEA. The CDR3 DNA follows: TGCAGCGTTAGGTTTGTGGAGTTTATTACTGAAGCTTTCTTT. It is translated as CSVRFVEFITEAFF.

This clone was observed once. This sequence joins TRBV6-5 and TRBJ2-2; a possible D gene is TRBD2 (6 bases). V was pared by 4 bases and J by 8 bases, with 20 bases between. The CDR3 spans 16 residues. Germline-derived CDR1 and CDR2 are MNHEY and SVGAGI. CDR3 bases: TGTGCCAGCAGTTCCCTTGCGGGACGCGGGTTAGGGGAGCTGTTTTTT. Protein sequence: CASSSLAGRGLGELFF.

The rearrangement uses TRBV11-2 and TRBJ1-6; a weak D match, TRBD1 (5 bases). The CDR3 covers 15 residues. The germline gives CDR1 SGHAT, CDR2 FQNNGV. V was pared by 5 bases and J by 0 bases, with 8 bases between. CDR3 amino acids: CASSPRVSYNSPLHF. Written as DNA, the CDR3 is TGTGCCAGCAGCCCCAGGGTCTCCTATAATTCACCCCTCCACTTT. Full variable domain (missing parts from reference TRBV11-2 and TRBJ1-6): EAGVAQSPRYKIIEKRQSVAFWCNPISGHATLYWYQQILGQGPKLLIQFQNNGVVDDSQLPKDRFSAERLKGVDSTLKIQPAKLEDSAVYLCASSPRVSYNSPLHFGNGTRLTVT.

V usage is TRBV11-2 and J usage is TRBJ1-2; TRBD1 agrees at 7 bases. This CDR3 has 15 residues. V was clipped by 3 bases and J by 0 bases; unmatched bases: 4. Per the germline V gene, CDR1 is SGHAT and CDR2 is FQNNGV. As DNA, the CDR3 is TGTGCCAGCAGCTTGAGACAGGGTGCTAACTATGGCTACACCTTC. Its protein is CASSLRQGANYGYTF.

The V gene is TRBV12-3 or TRBV12-4, the J gene TRBJ1-1; D unresolved. V lost 10 bases to trimming and J lost 5 bases, with 14 bases between them. The CDR3 is made up of 12 amino acids. The CDR3 spells CATRPGRTEAFF. The CDR3 DNA is TGTGCCACCCGACCGGGGAGGACTGAAGCTTTCTTT.

This chain joins TRBV29-1 and TRBJ2-7, with TRBD1 matching 7 bases. The CDR3 runs to 11 residues. Per the germline V gene, CDR1 is SQVTM and CDR2 is ANQGSEA. The J segment lost 6 bases and the V segment lost 8 bases, leaving 7 bases of the junction unmatched. CDR3 in DNA: TGCAGCTACCGACAGGGCCCCGAGCAGTACTTC. It yields the protein CSYRQGPEQYF.

Comment on this clone: The identical CDR3 is also encoded by other nucleotide sequences in the sample. The chain employs TRBV5-6 and TRBJ2-1; 10 bases match TRBD2. J lost 4 bases, V lost 4 bases, and 5 bases had no gene match. This CDR3 contains 15 residues. CDR1 is SGHDT and CDR2 is YYEEEE in the germline V gene. Here the CDR3 reads CASSPGLAEYNEQFF. CDR3 in DNA: TGTGCCAGCAGCCCAGGACTAGCGGAGTACAATGAGCAGTTCTTC.

The chain couples TRBV3-1 (or the pseudogene TRBV3-2) to TRBJ1-1, with unresolved D. The V gene's germline CDR1 is LGHDT and CDR2 YNNKEL (reference sequence). Trimming cost V 1 base and J 1 base, with 7 bases left between them. This CDR3 is 14 amino acids long. The CDR3 spells CASSQVAANTEAFF. The CDR3 nucleotides read TGTGCCAGCAGCCAAGTGGCGGCGAACACTGAAGCTTTCTTT.

J is TRBJ2-3 and V is TRBV19; 9 bases match TRBD2. Per germline, CDR1 LNHDA and CDR2 SQIVND (reference sequence). V was pared by 10 bases and J by 2 bases, with 10 bases of the junction left unmatched. The CDR3 sequence is 15 residues long. CDR3 DNA sequence: TGTGCCACCCGATGGGCGGGAGGGATCACAGATACGCAGTATTTT. Translation: CATRWAGGITDTQYF.